The 17 T cell receptor beta chains below were found in one sample sequenced in a study of CD4 T cells in relation to SARS-CoV-2 and coronaviruses. Sequencing was performed with immunoSEQ multiplex PCR; in TCRdb, only in-frame clones are kept and a portion is missing. This table holds just over 15,000 clones, 76% found once. CD4+ T cells from unexposed donors were obtained before the COVID-19 pandemic (2011-2018). CD4+ T cells were isolated from the cells after nine to eleven days of culture. No antigens are known for them. The specimen was CD4+ T cells from PBMCs, cultured in vitro. The receptors were sampled from a human donor in good health.

V and J are TRBV2 and TRBJ2-5, with a tentative D call TRBD2 (6 bases). Germline CDR1 reads SNHLY; CDR2 reads FYNNEI. The length of the CDR3 is 14 residues. Between the trimmed V and J ends, which lost 4 bases and 5 bases, there was a span of 14 bases. The DNA of the CDR3 is TGTGCCAGCAGTGGGGTCCTCCGGGAGGAGACCCAGTACTTC. It encodes CASSGVLREETQYF.

Only a few counts were recorded for this clone. This chain connects TRBV5-1 to TRBJ2-3; 9 bases are shared with TRBD2. The J segment lost 6 bases and the V segment lost 2 bases, leaving 4 bases of the junction unmatched. The germline CDR1 and CDR2 sequences are SGHRS and YFSETQ. The CDR3 has 14 amino acids. CDR3 sequence (DNA): TGCGCCAGCAGCTTCCCTAGCGGGACCGATACGCAGTATTTT. Amino acid sequence: CASSFPSGTDTQYF.

The genes are TRBV6-4 and TRBJ2-1, with no clear D. The V end was cut by 2 bases, the J end by 0 bases, with 8 bases between. From germline, CDR1 is MRHNA and CDR2 SNTAGT. CDR3 length: 15 residues. CDR3 nucleotides: TGTGCCAGCAGTGACGAGCTTACCTCCTACAATGAGCAGTTCTTC. Translation: CASSDELTSYNEQFF.

The gene calls are TRBV19 and TRBJ2-5; 9 positions match TRBD1. The CDR3 contains 14 residues. Germline loops: CDR1 LNHDA, CDR2 SQIVND (reference sequence). After removal of 5 bases from V and 4 bases from J, the junction contained 5 bases not matched to a gene. The CDR3 nucleotides are TGTGCCAGTAGTGTACAGGGGGCAGGAGAGACCCAGTACTTC. It is translated as CASSVQGAGETQYF.

The chain combines TRBV7-9 with TRBJ1-1; D is ambiguous. The germline V gene encodes CDR1 SEHNR and CDR2 FQNEAQ (reference sequence). V was cut by 2 bases and J by 1 base, with 8 bases left in between. The CDR3 sequence is 14 residues long. In nucleotides, the CDR3 is TGTGCCAGCAGCTTATGGGGTAGGAACACTGAAGCTTTCTTT. Residues: CASSLWGRNTEAFF.

This clone showed up just a few times. As DNA, the CDR3 is TGTGCCTGGAGTGTCGGAAACAGCGGCTGGACGAACACCGGGGAGCTGTTTTTT. Its protein product is CAWSVGNSGWTNTGELFF. V and J are TRBV30 and TRBJ2-2; the D gene is possibly TRBD2 (5 bases). There are 18 residues in the CDR3. The V end was cut by 0 bases, the J end by 0 bases, with 17 bases between. Germline lookup yields CDR1 GTSNPN and CDR2 SVGIG (reference sequence).

The rearrangement uses TRBV28 and TRBJ2-6, with 7 bases identical to TRBD2. V lost 2 bases and J lost 0; bases outside the gene matches: 7. Germline assignment: CDR1 MDHEN and CDR2 SYDVKM. The CDR3 length is 18 residues. In DNA, the CDR3 is TGTGCCAGCAGTTTAATAACGGGAGGAACCTCTGGGGCCAACGTCCTGACTTTC. Protein sequence: CASSLITGGTSGANVLTF. Variable domain in full (rest from reference TRBV28 and TRBJ2-6): DVKVTQSSRYLVKRTGEKVFLECVQDMDHENMFWYRQDPGLGLRLIYFSYDVKMKEKGDIPEGYSVSREKKERFSLILESASTNQTSMYLCASSLITGGTSGANVLTFGAGSRLTVL.

The chain is built from TRBV7-3 and TRBJ1-3; 9 bases agree with TRBD1. The germline gives CDR1 SGHTA, CDR2 FQGTGA. The V segment lost 5 bases and the J segment 4 bases; nucleotides outside the gene matches: 6. The CDR3 runs to 15 residues. For the CDR3, the DNA is TGTGCCAGCAGCACACAGGGGGCGCGGGGAAACACCATATATTTT. This translates into CASSTQGARGNTIYF.

This clone has just a few counts. The rearrangement uses TRBV5-1 and TRBJ2-2; D is uncertain. The CDR3 spans 14 residues. Germline CDR1 reads SGHRS; CDR2 reads YFSETQ. V was shortened by 4 bases and J by 4 bases, with 11 bases between the two germline ends. The CDR3 protein is CASSPTDGTGELFF. The DNA for the CDR3 is TGCGCCAGCAGCCCTACTGACGGCACCGGGGAGCTGTTTTTT.

This chain connects TRBV5-6 to TRBJ2-1; 8 nucleotides match TRBD1. After removal of 4 bases from V and 6 bases from J, the junction contained 12 bases not matched to a gene. In germline, CDR1 is SGHDT, CDR2 YYEEEE. This CDR3 has 16 amino acids. The CDR3 here is CASSLAQGAAGNEQFF. The DNA for the CDR3 is TGTGCCAGCAGCCTCGCTCAGGGGGCAGCTGGCAATGAGCAGTTCTTC.

The chain is built from TRBV4-2 and TRBJ1-1; 11 bases are shared with TRBD1. The length of the CDR3 is 14 residues. After removal of 5 bases from V and 3 bases from J, the junction contained 2 bases not matched to a gene. CDR1 is LGHNA and CDR2 is YNFKEQ in the germline V gene. The CDR3 DNA is TGTGCCAGCAGCGGGGACAGGGGGGACACTGAAGCTTTCTTT. This sequence encodes CASSGDRGDTEAFF.

This sequence joins TRBV7-3 and TRBJ2-5, with 8 bases fitting TRBD2. Unmatched junction bases numbered 9, after V lost 5 bases and J lost 1 base. Looked up from germline, CDR1 is SGHTA and CDR2 is FQGTGA. The CDR3 consists of 16 residues. In DNA form, the CDR3 reads TGTGCCAGCAGCCTTGACGGGAGGGGTTCCCAAGAGACCCAGTACTTC. Its translation: CASSLDGRGSQETQYF. Supplemented by reference TRBV7-3 and TRBJ2-5, the full variable domain reads GAGVSQTPSNKVTEKGKYVELRCDPISGHTALYWYRQSLGQGPEFLIYFQGTGAADDSGLPNDRFFAVRPEGSVSTLKIQRTERGDSAVYLCASSLDGRGSQETQYFGPGTRLLVL.

The rearrangement uses TRBV3-1 (or the pseudogene TRBV3-2) and TRBJ2-1; D call uncertain. CDR1 is LGHDT, CDR2 YNNKEL, per germline (reference sequence). The CDR3 covers 14 residues. The V and J ends lost 1 base and 4 bases respectively, with 8 bases between them. CDR3 sequence: CASSQVAGYNEQFF. The CDR3 region has the DNA TGTGCCAGCAGCCAAGTGGCCGGATACAATGAGCAGTTCTTC.

The rearrangement joins TRBV18 to TRBJ1-5; 7 bases fit TRBD1. V trimming: 2 bases; J trimming: 6 bases; junction bases outside the gene matches: 4. From germline, CDR1 is KGHSH and CDR2 LQKENI. The CDR3 spans 14 residues. The CDR3 region is CASSPNEGAQPQHF. The CDR3 nucleotides read TGTGCCAGCTCACCAAATGAGGGGGCTCAGCCCCAGCATTTT.

The chain uses TRBV7-9 and TRBJ2-1, with 9 positions matching TRBD2. Germline V gene data show CDR1 as SEHNR and CDR2 as FQNEAQ (reference sequence). The CDR3 is 14 residues long. Trimming at V came to 4 bases and at J to 10 bases, leaving 8 bases not matched to a gene. CDR3 nucleotide sequence: TGTGCCAGCAGCTCGGGACTAGCAGGAGCCGAGCAGTTCTTC. Translated: CASSSGLAGAEQFF.

The chain is built from TRBV7-2 and TRBJ2-5; D gene uncertain. Germline V gene lookup returns CDR1 SGHTA and CDR2 FQGNSA. V lost 0 bases, J lost 5 bases, and 13 bases lay in between. This CDR3 region has 15 residues. This CDR3 reads CASSLARNGRETQYF. CDR3 coding DNA: TGTGCCAGCAGCTTAGCTAGAAACGGTCGGGAGACCCAGTACTTC.

CDR3 in DNA: TGTGCCACCAGTGAAGGGGCTACCTACGAGCAGTACTTC. It yields the protein CATSEGATYEQYF. The chain links TRBV24-1 to TRBJ2-7; weak D call: TRBD1 (5 bases). Germline assignment: CDR1 KGHDR and CDR2 SFDVKD. The CDR3 is 13 residues long. Trimming left V 4 bases short and J 2 bases short, with 8 bases between.